This TCR beta chain was observed in a study of CD8+ T cells in alopecia areata. At the level of the study: Oral tofacitinib, 5 to 10 mg twice daily, was given in an open-label trial.

Sequencing templates came from extracted RNA that was reverse transcribed into cDNA. Data came from immunoSEQ multiplex PCR; TCRdb stores just in-frame clones and leaves some out. The sample has over 100,000 clones, less than 75% seen once. The ends were cut back, 5 bases at V and 7 bases at J, with 21 bases in the middle. Germline lookup yields CDR1 SEHNR and CDR2 FQNEAQ (reference sequence). The CDR3 consists of 15 residues. The treatment denotes: oral pan-JAK inhibitor, 5-10 mg twice daily. Peripheral blood samples and lesional scalp punch biopsies were obtained from alopecia areata patients. The material sequenced was CD8+ T cells sorted from blood, taken at week 24, from a patient treated with tofacitinib. The chain has TRBV7-9 and TRBJ2-7, with TRBD1 as a possible D gene (5 bases). This receptor was obtained from a human donor with alopecia areata. The CDR3 loop is CASSLPVGRVREQYF. CDR3 coding DNA: TGTGCCAGCAGCCTCCCTGTGGGCAGGGTGAGGGAGCAGTACTTC. The full variable domain, rest sourced from reference TRBV7-9 and TRBJ2-7, is DTGVSQNPRHKITKRGQNVTFRCDPISEHNRLYWYRQTLGQGPEFLTYFQNEAQLEKSRLLSDRFSAERPKGSFSTLEIQRTEQGDSAMYLCASSLPVGRVREQYFGPGTRLTVT.